One sample yielded the 2 T cell receptor beta chains listed below, sequenced in a study of blood T cell repertoires in COVID-19. The data were produced by immunoSEQ multiplex PCR, yet TCRdb's version contains in-frame clones alone and is incomplete. The sample gives around 440,000 clones, around 88% of which show up once; around an eighth is in the top ten. Sequenced: peripheral blood. The source is a woman aged 50 to 60 with COVID-19, enrolled during active disease.

This clone has a handful of counts. The V call is TRBV4-2, the J call TRBJ1-2; 12 bases align to TRBD1. Trimming removed 2 bases from V and 8 bases from J; junction bases left unmatched: 6. Germline CDR1 is LGHNA and CDR2 is YNFKEQ. The CDR3 loop spans 15 amino acids. The CDR3 loop is CASSQPGQGALGYTF. CDR3 nucleotides: TGTGCCAGCAGCCAACCGGGACAGGGGGCGTTAGGCTACACCTTC.

This clone has just a few counts. The chain recombines TRBV10-3 with TRBJ1-1; 7 bases match TRBD1. Germline lookup yields CDR1 ENHRY and CDR2 SYGVKD. The trim removed 5 bases at V and 5 bases at J, leaving 5 bases unmatched. This CDR3 contains 13 residues. The CDR3 loop is CAISQGQLTEAFF. In DNA, the CDR3 is TGTGCCATCAGTCAGGGACAGCTTACTGAAGCTTTCTTT.